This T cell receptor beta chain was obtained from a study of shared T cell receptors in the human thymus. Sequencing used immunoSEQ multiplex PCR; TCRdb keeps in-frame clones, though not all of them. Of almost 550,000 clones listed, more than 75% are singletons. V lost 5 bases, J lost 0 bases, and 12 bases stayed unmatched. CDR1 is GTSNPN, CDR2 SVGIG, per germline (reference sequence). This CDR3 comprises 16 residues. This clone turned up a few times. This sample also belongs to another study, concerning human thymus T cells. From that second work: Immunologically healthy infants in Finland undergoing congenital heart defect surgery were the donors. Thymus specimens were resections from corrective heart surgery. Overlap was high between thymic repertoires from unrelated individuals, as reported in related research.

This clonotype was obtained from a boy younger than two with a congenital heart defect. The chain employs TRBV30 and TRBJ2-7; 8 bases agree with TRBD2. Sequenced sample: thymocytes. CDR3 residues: CAWAEPRAGGSYEQYF. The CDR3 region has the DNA TGTGCCTGGGCCGAACCGCGGGCGGGAGGCTCCTACGAGCAGTACTTC.